These 6 T cell receptor beta chains were all obtained from the same sample, sequenced in a study of immune evolution from preneoplasia to lung adenocarcinoma. Clones were sequenced by immunoSEQ multiplex PCR, and TCRdb holds only the in-frame ones, with some missing. The sample records 14,000 or so clones, 85% being singletons. The sequencing input was FFPE lung adenocarcinoma in situ tissue. These receptors all come from a donor at least 70 years old with lung adenocarcinoma.

The table lists this clone with a count of one. The chain is built from TRBV5-4 and TRBJ1-4; unclear D gene. The CDR3 sequence is 15 residues long. V lost 5 bases, J lost 5 bases, and 16 bases lay in between. The germline gives CDR1 SGHNT, CDR2 YYREEE (reference sequence). This chain's CDR3 is CASSTQKGPNEKLFF. CDR3 in DNA: TGTGCCAGCAGTACCCAGAAGGGTCCGAATGAAAAACTGTTTTTT.

This clone came up once. V and J are TRBV30 and TRBJ1-2, with D possibly TRBD1 on 5 matching bases. The V gene lost 1 base and the J gene lost 0 bases, with 9 bases spanning the gap. CDR3 length: 14 amino acids. Per germline, CDR1 GTSNPN and CDR2 SVGIG (reference sequence). The CDR3 reads CAWSDGGANYGYTF. For the CDR3, the DNA is TGTGCCTGGAGTGATGGGGGAGCTAACTATGGCTACACCTTC.

This clone was counted a single time. The chain employs TRBV2 and TRBJ2-5; D remains ambiguous. This CDR3 is 14 amino acids long. Deletions cut 3 bases from V and 4 bases from J, with 12 bases between. Germline CDR1 and CDR2: SNHLY and FYNNEI. The CDR3 reads CASSDVRASETQYF. The CDR3, as DNA: TGTGCCAGCAGTGATGTTCGGGCGTCAGAGACCCAGTACTTC.

This chain's CDR3 is CASSTNSGNPSGYTF. In DNA form, the CDR3 reads TGTGCCAGCAGTACAAATTCCGGGAACCCTTCTGGCTACACCTTC. The V and J genes are TRBV28 and TRBJ1-2; no clear D. The CDR3 is 15 residues long. CDR1 is MDHEN, CDR2 SYDVKM, per germline. Between the trimmed V and J ends, which lost 5 bases and 7 bases, there was a span of 20 bases.

The chain couples TRBV5-1 to TRBJ2-5, with no clear D. The CDR3 consists of 12 residues. V was cut by 0 bases and J by 5 bases, with 5 bases left in between. Germline V gene lookup returns CDR1 SGHRS and CDR2 YFSETQ. The DNA for the CDR3 is TGCGCCAGCAGCTTGGCCCCGGAGACCCAGTACTTC. Protein: CASSLAPETQYF.

The chain carries TRBV30 and TRBJ2-7; weak D call: TRBD2 (6 bases). The CDR3 is made up of 13 amino acids. Trimming removed 5 bases at V and 4 bases at J, with 15 bases between. Germline CDR1 reads GTSNPN; CDR2 reads SVGIG (reference sequence). CDR3: CAWVGRERYEQYF. The CDR3 coding sequence is TGTGCCTGGGTAGGTCGGGAGAGGTACGAGCAGTACTTC.